A single sample gave rise to the 2 T cell receptor beta chains below, sequenced in a study of blood T cell repertoires in COVID-19. Here immunoSEQ multiplex PCR was the method, and the copy in TCRdb shows in-frame clones only, minus some. The sample lists more than 200,000 clones, roughly 91% occurring once. The sequenced material came from PBMCs or T cells enriched from blood (not recorded which). The receptors stem from a woman aged 30 to 39 with acute COVID-19.

This rearrangement joins TRBV9 to TRBJ2-2, with 7 bases aligning to TRBD2. The CDR3 contains 15 residues. The ends lost 2 bases at V and 0 bases at J; junction bases unmatched: 1. Germline CDR1 reads SGDLS; CDR2 reads YYNGEE. The CDR3 here is CASSVGGTNTGELFF. CDR3 DNA sequence: TGTGCCAGCAGCGTGGGAGGGACGAACACCGGGGAGCTGTTTTTT.

The chain combines TRBV5-1 with TRBJ2-1; D unresolved. CDR3 size: 14 residues. CDR1 and CDR2 from the germline V gene are SGHRS and YFSETQ. V lost 7 bases and J 8 bases, leaving 19 bases between the germline ends. In DNA, the CDR3 is TGCGCCAGCCTCTCAAACCCAGGTTTGGATGAGCAGTTCTTC. This translates into CASLSNPGLDEQFF.